This T cell receptor (beta chain) was profiled in a study of blood T cells in healthy people across ages. Study results and limitations: Not knowing donor CMV status may have confounded expanded clonotype changes.

CDR1 is KGHDR and CDR2 is SFDVKD in the germline V gene. Trimming took off 4 bases at V and 5 bases at J, with 12 bases between the two ends. This CDR3 contains 14 residues. The authors ran a second PCR of about 6 to 12 cycles using a sample-barcoded 5' primer and a J-beta primer mix. TCRdb passed the 5' RACE reads through MiXCR, listing each CDR3 protein once. Altogether roughly 1.4 million distinct CDR3 sequences are present, around 55% being singletons, with the ten largest covering 6.5% to 8.5%. As concerns this clonotype: Its cognate antigen is unknown.

This sequence joins TRBV24-1 and TRBJ2-3; D perhaps matches TRBD1 (6 bases). This receptor was identified in a man in his late teens or twenties in good health. The sample taken for sequencing was blood. CDR3 loop: CATSDQGTEDTQYF. For the CDR3, the DNA is TGTGCCACCAGTGACCAGGGGACCGAAGATACGCAGTATTTT.